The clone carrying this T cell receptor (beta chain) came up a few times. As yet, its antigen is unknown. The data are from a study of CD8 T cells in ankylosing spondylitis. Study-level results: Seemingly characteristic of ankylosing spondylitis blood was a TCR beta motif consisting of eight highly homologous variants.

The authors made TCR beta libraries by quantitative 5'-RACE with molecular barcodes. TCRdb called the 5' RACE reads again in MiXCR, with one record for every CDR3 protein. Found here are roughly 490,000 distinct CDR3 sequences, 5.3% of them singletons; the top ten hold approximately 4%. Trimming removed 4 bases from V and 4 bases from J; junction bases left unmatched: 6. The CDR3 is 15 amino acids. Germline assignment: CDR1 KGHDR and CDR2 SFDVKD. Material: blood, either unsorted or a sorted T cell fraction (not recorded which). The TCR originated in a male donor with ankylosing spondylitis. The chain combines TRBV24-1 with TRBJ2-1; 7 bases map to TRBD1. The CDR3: CATSEGHRGYNEQFF. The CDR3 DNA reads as TGTGCCACCAGTGAAGGGCACAGGGGTTACAATGAGCAGTTCTTC.